The 7 T cell receptor beta chains presented below share a single source sample, sequenced in a study of blood T cell repertoires in COVID-19 (TCRdb year 2020). Library preparation employed the immunoSEQ multiplex PCR assay. TCRdb carries this immuneACCESS record with in-frame sequences only. Its versions omit some clonotypes, under half of them owing to an unresolved V gene in the studies checked, with the rest unexplained. In all, the sample holds hundreds of thousands of clones, and 90% to 95% of those were seen once. 2.5% to 4% of the sample lies in the top ten. The specimen sequenced was peripheral blood. These receptors were taken from a young woman who had recovered from COVID-19.

CDR3 amino acids: CASSVRGSYNSPLHF. As DNA, the CDR3 is TGTGCCAGCAGCGTACGGGGTTCTTATAATTCACCCCTCCACTTT. The genes are TRBV9 and TRBJ1-6; D remains unclear. This CDR3 has 15 amino acids. V was pared by 1 base and J by 4 bases, with 9 bases between. Germline V gene sequence: CDR1 SGDLS, CDR2 YYNGEE.

This sequence joins TRBV18 and TRBJ2-1; tentative D call: TRBD2 (5 bases). V was shortened by 6 bases and J by 2 bases, with 23 bases between the two germline ends. In germline, CDR1 is KGHSH, CDR2 LQKENI. The CDR3 extends over 18 amino acids. The CDR3 bases are TGTGCCAGCTCCCCGACCGGGAAGCGGCCAGGTCCCTACAATGAGCAGTTCTTC. Its translation is CASSPTGKRPGPYNEQFF.

The V gene is TRBV27, the J gene TRBJ1-6; no clear D. Germline values: CDR1 MNHEY, CDR2 SMNVEV (reference sequence). The CDR3 covers 13 residues. V lost 3 bases and J lost 14, with 14 bases in between. CDR3 amino acids: CASSFSTRPSLHF. CDR3 in DNA: TGTGCCAGCAGTTTCTCGACACGCCCGTCCCTCCACTTT.

This chain uses TRBV5-6 with TRBJ2-5; 7 bases fit TRBD1. Germline CDR1 reads SGHDT; CDR2 reads YYEEEE. V lost 2 bases, J lost 3 bases, and 7 bases stayed unmatched. The CDR3 extends over 15 amino acids. The chain's CDR3 is CASSFLRQGEETQYF. CDR3 sequence (DNA): TGTGCCAGCAGCTTCCTTCGGCAGGGGGAAGAGACCCAGTACTTC.

The chain is built from TRBV2 and TRBJ2-7; D might be TRBD2 (6 bases). The germline V gene has CDR1 SNHLY and CDR2 FYNNEI. The V and J ends lost 4 bases and 6 bases respectively, with 16 bases between them. CDR3 length: 14 amino acids. CDR3 protein: CASSVRLVVPEQYV. The CDR3 DNA reads TGTGCCAGCAGTGTCCGACTAGTAGTCCCCGAGCAGTACGTC.

The genes are TRBV5-1 and TRBJ2-3, with 7 bases matching TRBD1. Trimming at V came to 2 bases and at J to 0 bases, leaving 9 bases not matched to a gene. Germline lookup yields CDR1 SGHRS and CDR2 YFSETQ. The CDR3 is made up of 17 amino acids. For the CDR3, the DNA is TGCGCCAGCAGCTTAGGGACAGCTGCCGCTAGCACAGATACGCAGTATTTT. This codes for CASSLGTAAASTDTQYF.

This rearrangement joins TRBV18 to TRBJ2-1, with 8 bases matching TRBD2. Unmatched junction bases numbered 8, after V lost 3 bases and J lost 7 bases. CDR3 size: 15 residues. Germline CDR1 is KGHSH and CDR2 is LQKENI. Here the CDR3 DNA reads TGTGCCAGCTCACCTCCTCGGGAGGGAGGGAATGAGCAGTTCTTC. It encodes CASSPPREGGNEQFF. Combining the CDR3 with reference TRBV18 and TRBJ2-1 gives the whole variable domain NAGVMQNPRHLVRRRGQEARLRCSPMKGHSHVYWYRQLPEEGLKFMVYLQKENIIDESGMPKERFSAEFPKEGPSILRIQQVVRGDSAAYFCASSPPREGGNEQFFGPGTRLTVL.